The clone carrying this TCR beta chain was detected ten times or more. What it recognizes is unknown. Source material for PBMCs was about 10 ml fresh peripheral blood. V lost 3 bases and J lost 5, with 10 bases in between. Germline assignment: CDR1 SGHAT and CDR2 FQNNGV. The CDR3 runs 13 residues. The data originate from a study of T cells in Graves' hyperthyroidism and ophthalmopathy. Study-wide results and limits: Blood also showed most of the thyroid clonotypes that were expanded above 0.001.

TCR beta CDR3 region amplification was performed from RNA transcripts. RT-PCR in the first round (using the HTBI primer set) targeted the TCR CDR3. TCRdb re-called the multiplex PCR reads through MiXCR, storing one row per CDR3 protein. The table records about 350,000 distinct CDR3 sequences, around a sixth of them present only once. V and J are TRBV11-2 and TRBJ2-5, with D uncertain. This TCR derives from a woman in her 40s with Graves' ophthalmopathy. The sequenced material came from blood. The chain's CDR3 is CASSFNLHETQYF. The DNA of the CDR3 is TGTGCCAGCAGCTTTAACCTGCACGAGACCCAGTACTTC.